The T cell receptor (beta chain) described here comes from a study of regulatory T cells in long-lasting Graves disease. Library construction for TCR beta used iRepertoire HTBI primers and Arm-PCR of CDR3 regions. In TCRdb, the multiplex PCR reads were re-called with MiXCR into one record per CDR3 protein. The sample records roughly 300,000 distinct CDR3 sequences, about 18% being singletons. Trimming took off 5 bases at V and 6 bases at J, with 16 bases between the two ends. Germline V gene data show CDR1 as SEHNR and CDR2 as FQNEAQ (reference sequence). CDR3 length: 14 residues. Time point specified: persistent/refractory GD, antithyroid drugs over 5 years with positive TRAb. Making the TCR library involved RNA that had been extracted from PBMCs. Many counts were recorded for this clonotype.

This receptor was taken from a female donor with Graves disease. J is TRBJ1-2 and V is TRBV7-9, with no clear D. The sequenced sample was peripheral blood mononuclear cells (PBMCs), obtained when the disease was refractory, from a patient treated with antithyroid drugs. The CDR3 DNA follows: TGTGCCAGCAGCCCCCGTCGTATCTCGGATGGCTACACCTTC. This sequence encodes CASSPRRISDGYTF. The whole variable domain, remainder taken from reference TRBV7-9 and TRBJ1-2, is DTGVSQNPRHKITKRGQNVTFRCDPISEHNRLYWYRQTLGQGPEFLTYFQNEAQLEKSRLLSDRFSAERPKGSFSTLEIQRTEQGDSAMYLCASSPRRISDGYTFGSGTRLTVV.